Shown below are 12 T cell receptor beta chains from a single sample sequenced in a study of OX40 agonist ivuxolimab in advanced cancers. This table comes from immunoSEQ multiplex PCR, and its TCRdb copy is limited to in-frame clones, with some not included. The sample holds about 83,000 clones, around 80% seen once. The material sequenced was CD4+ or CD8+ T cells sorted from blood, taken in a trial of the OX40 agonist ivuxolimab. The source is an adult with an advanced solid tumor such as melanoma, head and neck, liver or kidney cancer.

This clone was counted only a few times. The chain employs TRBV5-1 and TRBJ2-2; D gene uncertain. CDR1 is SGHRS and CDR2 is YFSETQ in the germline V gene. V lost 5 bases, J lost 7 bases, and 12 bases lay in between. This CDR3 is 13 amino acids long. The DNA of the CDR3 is TGCGCCAGCAGAGAGGTTTCTGACGGGGAGCTGTTTTTT. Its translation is CASREVSDGELFF. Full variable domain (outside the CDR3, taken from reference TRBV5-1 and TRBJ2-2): KAGVTQTPRYLIKTRGQQVTLSCSPISGHRSVSWYQQTPGQGLQFLFEYFSETQRNKGNFPGRFSGRQFSNSRSEMNVSTLELGDSALYLCASREVSDGELFFGEGSRLTVL.

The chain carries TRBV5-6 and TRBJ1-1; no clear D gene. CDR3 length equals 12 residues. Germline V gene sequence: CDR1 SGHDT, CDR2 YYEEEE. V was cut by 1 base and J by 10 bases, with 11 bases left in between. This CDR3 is CASSLRPERAFF. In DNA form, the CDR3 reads TGTGCCAGCAGCTTGAGGCCAGAAAGAGCTTTCTTT.

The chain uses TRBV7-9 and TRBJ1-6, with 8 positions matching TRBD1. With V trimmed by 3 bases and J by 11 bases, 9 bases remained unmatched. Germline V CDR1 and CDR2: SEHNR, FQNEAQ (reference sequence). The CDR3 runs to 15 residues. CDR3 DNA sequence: TGTGCCAGCAGCTTTACCGGGACAGGCGATACACCCCTCCACTTT. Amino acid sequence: CASSFTGTGDTPLHF.

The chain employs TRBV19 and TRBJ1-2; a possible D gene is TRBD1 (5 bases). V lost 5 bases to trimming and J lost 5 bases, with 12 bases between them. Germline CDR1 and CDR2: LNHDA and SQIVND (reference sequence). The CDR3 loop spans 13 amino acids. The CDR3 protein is CASSGAKGYGYTF. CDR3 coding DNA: TGTGCCAGTAGTGGGGCAAAAGGGTATGGCTACACCTTC.

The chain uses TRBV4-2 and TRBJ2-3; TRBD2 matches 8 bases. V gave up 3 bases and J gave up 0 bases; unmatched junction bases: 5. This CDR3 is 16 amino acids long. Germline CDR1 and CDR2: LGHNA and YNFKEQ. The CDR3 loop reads CASSQGTRASTDTQYF. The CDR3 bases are TGTGCCAGCAGCCAGGGGACTAGGGCTAGCACAGATACGCAGTATTTT.

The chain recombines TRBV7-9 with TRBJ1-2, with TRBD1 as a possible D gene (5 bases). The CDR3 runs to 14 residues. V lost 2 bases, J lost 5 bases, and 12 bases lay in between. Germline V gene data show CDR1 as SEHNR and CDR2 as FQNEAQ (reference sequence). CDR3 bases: TGTGCCAGCAGCTTAACCCCAGGGCAATATGGCTACACCTTC. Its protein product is CASSLTPGQYGYTF. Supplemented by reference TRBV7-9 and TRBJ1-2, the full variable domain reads DTGVSQNPRHKITKRGQNVTFRCDPISEHNRLYWYRQTLGQGPEFLTYFQNEAQLEKSRLLSDRFSAERPKGSFSTLEIQRTEQGDSAMYLCASSLTPGQYGYTFGSGTRLTVV.

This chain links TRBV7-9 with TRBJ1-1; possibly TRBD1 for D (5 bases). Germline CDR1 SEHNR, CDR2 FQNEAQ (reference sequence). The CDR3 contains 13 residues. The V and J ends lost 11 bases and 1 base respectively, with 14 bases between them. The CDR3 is CAVGGSKNTEAFF. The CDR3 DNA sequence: TGTGCCGTCGGGGGTTCTAAGAACACTGAAGCTTTCTTT.

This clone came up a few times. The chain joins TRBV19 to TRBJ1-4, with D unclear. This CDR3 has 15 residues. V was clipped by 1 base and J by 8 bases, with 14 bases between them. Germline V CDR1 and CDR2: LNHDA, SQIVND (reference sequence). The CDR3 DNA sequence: TGTGCCAGTAGTATAGGATATAAGGCCGGGGAAAAACTGTTTTTT. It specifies CASSIGYKAGEKLFF. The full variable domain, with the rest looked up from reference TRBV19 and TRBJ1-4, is DGGITQSPKYLFRKEGQNVTLSCEQNLNHDAMYWYRQDPGQGLRLIYYSQIVNDFQKGDIAEGYSVSREKKESFPLTVTSAQKNPTAFYLCASSIGYKAGEKLFFGSGTQLSVL.

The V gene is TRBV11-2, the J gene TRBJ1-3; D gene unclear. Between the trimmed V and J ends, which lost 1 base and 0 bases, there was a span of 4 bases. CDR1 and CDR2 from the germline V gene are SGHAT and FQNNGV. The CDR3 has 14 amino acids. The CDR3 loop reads CASSLGASGNTIYF. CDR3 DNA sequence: TGTGCCAGCAGCTTAGGGGCCTCTGGAAACACCATATATTTT. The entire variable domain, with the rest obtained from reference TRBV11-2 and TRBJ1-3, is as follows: EAGVAQSPRYKIIEKRQSVAFWCNPISGHATLYWYQQILGQGPKLLIQFQNNGVVDDSQLPKDRFSAERLKGVDSTLKIQPAKLEDSAVYLCASSLGASGNTIYFGEGSWLTVV.

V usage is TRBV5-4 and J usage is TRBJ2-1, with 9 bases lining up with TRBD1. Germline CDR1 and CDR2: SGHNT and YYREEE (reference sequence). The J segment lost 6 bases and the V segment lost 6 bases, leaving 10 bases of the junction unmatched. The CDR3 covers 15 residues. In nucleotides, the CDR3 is TGTGCCAGCATCAGAGACCGGGACAGGGCCAATGAGCAGTTCTTC. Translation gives CASIRDRDRANEQFF.

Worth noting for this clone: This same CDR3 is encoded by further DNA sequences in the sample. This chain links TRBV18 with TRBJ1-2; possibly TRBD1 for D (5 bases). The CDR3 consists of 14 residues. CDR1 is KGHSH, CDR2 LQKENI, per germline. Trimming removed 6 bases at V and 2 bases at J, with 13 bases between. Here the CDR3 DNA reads TGTGCCAGCTCTCCAAGTAGGGGAAACTATGGCTACACCTTC. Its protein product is CASSPSRGNYGYTF.

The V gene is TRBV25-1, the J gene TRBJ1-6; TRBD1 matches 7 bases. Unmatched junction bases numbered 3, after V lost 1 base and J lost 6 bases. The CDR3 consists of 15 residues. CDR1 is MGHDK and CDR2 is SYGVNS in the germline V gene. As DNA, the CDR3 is TGTGCCAGCAGTGAATGGACAGGATCTAATTCACCCCTCCACTTT. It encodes CASSEWTGSNSPLHF.